The next 28 T cell receptor beta chains were all read from a single sample in a study of follicular helper T cells after annual influenza vaccination (dated by TCRdb to the late 2010s). Libraries were prepared through the immunoSEQ multiplex PCR assay. TCRdb mirrors the immuneACCESS table, restricted to in-frame sequences. Some clones are absent from its copies; in checked studies, under half trace to an unresolved V gene, and the reason for the others is unknown. The sample table lists nearly 9,000 clones, more than 80% of them with a count of one. The ten largest make up 3% to 3.5% of the sample. The time point tag for this specimen amounts to: 2013-2014 season, 7 days after vaccination. The sample here was CXCR5+ CD38- circulating T follicular helper cells from blood, taken 7 days after influenza vaccination. Interpreted using the paper, the cell subset or site label stands for: circulating Tfh, non-naive CD4+CXCR5+PD-1+ (ICOS+CD38+ or ICOS-CD38-). Every receptor here comes from an adult who received the influenza vaccine.

The chain joins TRBV4-3 to TRBJ2-7, with 7 positions matching TRBD2. V gave up 1 base and J gave up 5 bases; unmatched junction bases: 8. CDR3 size: 15 residues. CDR1 and CDR2 (germline): LGHNA, YSLEER. CDR3 region: CASSQAFTGLDEQYF. CDR3 in DNA: TGCGCCAGCAGCCAAGCCTTTACAGGACTAGACGAGCAGTACTTC.

V and J are TRBV9 and TRBJ2-2, with D possibly matching TRBD2 (7 bases). Trimming removed 2 bases at V and 6 bases at J, with 14 bases between. The CDR3 is 15 residues long. Germline V gives CDR1 SGDLS, CDR2 YYNGEE. For the CDR3, the DNA is TGTGCCAGCAGCGTCTTGTGGGAGGGGGCCGGGGAGCTGTTTTTT. The encoded protein is CASSVLWEGAGELFF.

The rearrangement joins TRBV13 to TRBJ2-4; D is tentatively TRBD1 or TRBD2 (5 bases each). V shed 5 bases and J shed 0 bases, with 14 bases lying between them. This CDR3 is 16 amino acids long. The germline gives CDR1 PRHDT, CDR2 FYEKMQ (reference sequence). CDR3 DNA: TGTGCCAGCAGCCCCCGGGACCTCCTAGCCAAAAACATTCAGTACTTC. Protein sequence: CASSPRDLLAKNIQYF.

The V gene is TRBV19, the J gene TRBJ2-7, with D tentatively TRBD1 or TRBD2 (5 bases each). CDR1 and CDR2 from the germline V gene are LNHDA and SQIVND (reference sequence). Trimming removed 1 base from V and 3 bases from J, with 16 bases in between. The length of the CDR3 is 16 residues. The CDR3 region is CASSIGTGSGGYEQYF. In DNA form, the CDR3 reads TGTGCCAGTAGTATAGGAACAGGCTCTGGGGGCTACGAGCAGTACTTC.

V and J are TRBV2 and TRBJ1-5; tentative D call: TRBD1 (6 bases). The V gene's germline CDR1 is SNHLY and CDR2 FYNNEI. The CDR3 is made up of 15 amino acids. Trimming cost V 0 bases and J 7 bases, with 13 bases left between them. CDR3 sequence: CASSEAPRGEQPQHF. The DNA for the CDR3 is TGTGCCAGCAGTGAAGCGCCCAGGGGCGAGCAGCCCCAGCATTTT.

The chain links TRBV10-3 to TRBJ1-2; 9 bases map to TRBD1. The CDR3 consists of 14 residues. The junction had 9 bases not matched to a gene; V was cut back by 6 bases and J by 7 bases. Germline values: CDR1 ENHRY, CDR2 SYGVKD. CDR3 loop: CAISPGQGEFGYTF. CDR3 bases: TGTGCCATCAGCCCGGGACAGGGAGAATTTGGCTACACCTTC.

The table lists this clone with a few counts. The J gene is TRBJ2-2, the V gene TRBV10-2; D possibly corresponds to TRBD1 (5 bases). Germline V gene lookup returns CDR1 WSHSY and CDR2 SAAADI. Trimming cost V 6 bases and J 1 base, with 9 bases left between them. This CDR3 is built from 14 residues. The CDR3 loop reads CASRVQENTGELFF. DNA for the CDR3: TGCGCCAGCAGGGTACAGGAGAACACCGGGGAGCTGTTTTTT.

V gene TRBV5-1 combines with J gene TRBJ2-3; weak D call: TRBD2 (7 bases). The CDR3 length is 14 residues. CDR1 and CDR2 (germline): SGHRS, YFSETQ. V lost 3 bases, J lost 5 bases, and 13 bases lay in between. CDR3 region: CASSSGGGGDTQYF. The DNA of the CDR3 is TGCGCCAGCAGCTCCGGGGGCGGGGGAGATACGCAGTATTTT.

The chain uses TRBV18 and TRBJ2-7; possible D gene TRBD1, 5 bases. Germline CDR1 KGHSH, CDR2 LQKENI. V was pared by 6 bases and J by 3 bases, with 12 bases between. There are 13 residues in the CDR3. CDR3 amino acids: CASSSMDNYEQYF. The DNA of the CDR3 is TGTGCCAGCTCTTCTATGGACAACTACGAGCAGTACTTC.

This chain uses TRBV6-1 with TRBJ2-1, with D perhaps matching TRBD1 (6 bases). The V gene lost 6 bases and the J gene lost 0 bases, with 12 bases spanning the gap. This CDR3 contains 15 residues. The germline gives CDR1 MNHNS, CDR2 SASEGT. For the CDR3, the DNA is TGTGCCAGCAGGAGACAGGCTACCTCCTACAATGAGCAGTTCTTC. Protein: CASRRQATSYNEQFF.

CDR3 nucleotide sequence: TGTGCCAGCAGCTTATACGCAACTAATGAAAAACTGTTTTTT. Translated: CASSLYATNEKLFF. The genes are TRBV7-2 and TRBJ1-4; D gene unclear. The ends were cut back, 2 bases at V and 0 bases at J, with 4 bases in the middle. In germline, CDR1 is SGHTA, CDR2 FQGNSA. This CDR3 has 14 residues.

This rearrangement joins TRBV6-1 to TRBJ2-5; D might be TRBD1 or TRBD2, each matching 5 bases. Trimming removed 5 bases at V and 2 bases at J, with 12 bases between. This CDR3 spans 14 amino acids. The germline CDR1 and CDR2 sequences are MNHNS and SASEGT. CDR3 bases: TGTGCCAGCAGTAGGGACCCCGGTCAAGAGACCCAGTACTTC. Translation: CASSRDPGQETQYF.

The genes are TRBV19 and TRBJ2-2, with a possible D match to TRBD2 (5 bases). Germline CDR1 and CDR2: LNHDA and SQIVND (reference sequence). V was trimmed by 4 bases and J by 4 bases, leaving 10 bases between them. The CDR3 is 14 residues long. In DNA form, the CDR3 reads TGTGCCAGTAGTACCGGAGGTCCCACCGGGGAGCTGTTTTTT. Its translation: CASSTGGPTGELFF.

J is TRBJ1-1 and V is TRBV14; no clear D gene. The CDR3 covers 17 residues. Between the trimmed V and J ends, which lost 2 bases and 0 bases, there was a span of 16 bases. Germline CDR1 and CDR2: SGHDN and FVKESK. CDR3 protein: CASSQPRMAGLNTEAFF. DNA for the CDR3: TGTGCCAGCAGCCAACCCAGGATGGCAGGCTTGAACACTGAAGCTTTCTTT.

This clone was detected a few times. The rearrangement uses TRBV10-3 and TRBJ1-5, with D possibly TRBD1 on 5 matching bases. V was trimmed by 4 bases and J by 7 bases, leaving 8 bases between them. The V gene's germline CDR1 is ENHRY and CDR2 SYGVKD. This CDR3 has 12 amino acids. DNA of the CDR3: TGTGCCATCAGTGCTGGGGACCAGCCCCAGCATTTT. Translated: CAISAGDQPQHF.

V usage is TRBV2 and J usage is TRBJ2-7; 7 positions match TRBD1. With 3 bases clipped from V and 1 base from J, the junction kept 3 bases outside the gene matches. Germline CDR1 SNHLY, CDR2 FYNNEI. This CDR3 is 14 amino acids long. CDR3 sequence reads: CASSEGDSSYEQYF. The CDR3 nucleotides are TGTGCCAGCAGTGAGGGGGACAGTTCCTACGAGCAGTACTTC.

This clone was seen once. The V and J genes are TRBV15 and TRBJ2-4; 7 positions match TRBD2. With 0 bases clipped from V and 11 bases from J, the junction kept 7 bases outside the gene matches. CDR3 size: 14 residues. Germline V CDR1 and CDR2: LNHNV, YYDKDF (reference sequence). The CDR3 bases are TGTGCCACCAGCAGAGATCGGGCGGGGGACTTTCAGTACTTC. It codes for CATSRDRAGDFQYF.

This clone appeared a few times. This sequence joins TRBV6-1 and TRBJ2-7, with a weak D call TRBD2 (5 bases). V was clipped by 5 bases and J by 0 bases, with 14 bases between them. This CDR3 comprises 15 residues. The germline CDR1 and CDR2 sequences are MNHNS and SASEGT. The CDR3 is CASSHSASSSYEQYF. CDR3 bases: TGTGCCAGCAGTCATAGCGCCTCAAGCTCCTACGAGCAGTACTTC.

The V call is TRBV28, the J call TRBJ1-1; TRBD1 matches 8 bases. V dropped 5 bases and J dropped 11; count of bases not matched to a gene: 4. Per the germline V gene, CDR1 is MDHEN and CDR2 is SYDVKM. This CDR3 region has 11 residues. The CDR3, as DNA: TGTGCCAGCAGTCGACAGGGGTTCGCTTTCTTT. Amino acids: CASSRQGFAFF. Variable domain in full (rest from reference TRBV28 and TRBJ1-1): DVKVTQSSRYLVKRTGEKVFLECVQDMDHENMFWYRQDPGLGLRLIYFSYDVKMKEKGDIPEGYSVSREKKERFSLILESASTNQTSMYLCASSRQGFAFFGQGTRLTVV.

The V and J genes are TRBV5-1 and TRBJ2-3, with 7 positions matching TRBD1. The junction had 3 bases not matched to a gene; V was cut back by 5 bases and J by 0 bases. The CDR3 extends over 14 amino acids. Looked up from germline, CDR1 is SGHRS and CDR2 is YFSETQ. The CDR3 loop is CASRTGVSTDTQYF. CDR3 bases: TGCGCCAGCAGAACAGGGGTTAGCACAGATACGCAGTATTTT.

This chain links TRBV18 with TRBJ2-3, with TRBD2 matching 13 bases. The CDR3 extends over 17 amino acids. The ends lost 3 bases at V and 0 bases at J; junction bases unmatched: 3. Germline CDR1 and CDR2: KGHSH and LQKENI. For the CDR3, the DNA is TGTGCCAGCTCACCGAGGACTAGCGGGGGTAGCACAGATACGCAGTATTTT. It is translated as CASSPRTSGGSTDTQYF.

This chain uses TRBV25-1 with TRBJ2-7, with TRBD2 identical over 12 bases. V gave up 4 bases and J gave up 7 bases; unmatched junction bases: 11. The CDR3 covers 16 residues. Germline V gene sequence: CDR1 MGHDK, CDR2 SYGVNS. CDR3 DNA sequence: TGTGCCAGCAGTGCTTTTTCTAGCGGGGGGGCGCGTGAGCAGTACTTC. It specifies CASSAFSSGGAREQYF.

The V call is TRBV19, the J call TRBJ2-5; 10 nucleotides line up with TRBD2. Germline CDR1 reads LNHDA; CDR2 reads SQIVND (reference sequence). This CDR3 spans 15 amino acids. The junction had 5 bases not matched to a gene; V was cut back by 3 bases and J by 4 bases. CDR3 in amino acids: CASSIRAGGVETQYF. The CDR3 DNA reads TGTGCCAGTAGTATCCGAGCGGGGGGGGTAGAGACCCAGTACTTC.

The V and J genes are TRBV5-1 and TRBJ2-2; D is perhaps TRBD2 (7 bases). V gave up 4 bases and J gave up 3 bases, with 13 bases separating them. The germline gives CDR1 SGHRS, CDR2 YFSETQ. The CDR3 runs to 15 residues. DNA of the CDR3: TGCGCCAGCAGCCGCGGGGGCTCCGACACCGGGGAGCTGTTTTTT. It yields the protein CASSRGGSDTGELFF.

This clone has more than one count but fewer than ten. The chain is built from TRBV5-1 and TRBJ2-7, with 9 bases lining up with TRBD1. The junction had 0 bases not matched to a gene; V was cut back by 3 bases and J by 5 bases. In germline, CDR1 is SGHRS, CDR2 YFSETQ. The CDR3 runs 12 residues. CDR3 residues: CASSWTGDEQYF. The CDR3 DNA sequence: TGCGCCAGCAGCTGGACAGGGGACGAGCAGTACTTC. Filled out from reference TRBV5-1 and TRBJ2-7, the complete variable domain reads KAGVTQTPRYLIKTRGQQVTLSCSPISGHRSVSWYQQTPGQGLQFLFEYFSETQRNKGNFPGRFSGRQFSNSRSEMNVSTLELGDSALYLCASSWTGDEQYFGPGTRLTVT.

The chain combines TRBV19 with TRBJ1-1, with TRBD1 matching 10 bases. The CDR3 consists of 14 residues. Germline V gene sequence: CDR1 LNHDA, CDR2 SQIVND (reference sequence). The V segment lost 9 bases and the J segment 8 bases; nucleotides outside the gene matches: 12. The CDR3 protein is CASQKDRDRGEAFF. The CDR3 DNA follows: TGTGCCAGCCAAAAGGACCGGGACAGGGGCGAAGCTTTCTTT.

The chain uses TRBV2 and TRBJ2-3, with TRBD2 identical over 8 bases. V trimming: 10 bases; J trimming: 4 bases; junction bases outside the gene matches: 13. There are 15 residues in the CDR3. Germline lookup yields CDR1 SNHLY and CDR2 FYNNEI. CDR3 region: CATSGFSGGADTQYF. The DNA of the CDR3 is TGTGCCACCTCTGGTTTCAGCGGGGGTGCAGATACGCAGTATTTT.

The gene calls are TRBV5-5 and TRBJ2-7; no definite D call. Per germline, CDR1 SGHKS and CDR2 YYEKEE (reference sequence). The V end lost 0 bases, the J end lost 1 base, and 8 bases lay between the germline ends. The CDR3 runs to 14 residues. CDR3 protein: CASSLEYRSYEQYF. DNA of the CDR3: TGTGCCAGCAGCTTGGAATATCGTTCCTACGAGCAGTACTTC.